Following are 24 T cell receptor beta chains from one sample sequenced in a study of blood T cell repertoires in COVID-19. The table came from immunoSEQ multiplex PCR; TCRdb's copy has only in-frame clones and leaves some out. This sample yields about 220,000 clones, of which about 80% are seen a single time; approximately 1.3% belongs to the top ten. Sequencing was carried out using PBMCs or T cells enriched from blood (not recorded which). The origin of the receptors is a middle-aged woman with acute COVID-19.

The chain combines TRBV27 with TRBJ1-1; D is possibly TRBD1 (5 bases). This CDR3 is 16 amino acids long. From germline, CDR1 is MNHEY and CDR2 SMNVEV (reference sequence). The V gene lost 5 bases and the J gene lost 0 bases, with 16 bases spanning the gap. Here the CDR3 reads CASSRQAGTLNTEAFF. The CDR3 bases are TGTGCCAGCAGTCGGCAGGCCGGGACTTTGAACACTGAAGCTTTCTTT.

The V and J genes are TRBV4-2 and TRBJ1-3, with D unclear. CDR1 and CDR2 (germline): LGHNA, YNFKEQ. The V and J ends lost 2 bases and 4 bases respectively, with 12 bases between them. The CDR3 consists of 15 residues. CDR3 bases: TGTGCCAGCAGCCAAAACGGAGCCGGGGGAAACACCATATATTTT. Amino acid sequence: CASSQNGAGGNTIYF.

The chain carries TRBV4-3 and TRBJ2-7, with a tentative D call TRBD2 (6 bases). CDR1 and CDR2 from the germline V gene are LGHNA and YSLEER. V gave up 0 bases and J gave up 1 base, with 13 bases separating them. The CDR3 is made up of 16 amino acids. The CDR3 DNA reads TGCGCCAGCAGCCAAGATAGGGACTCCCGATCCTACGAGCAGTACTTC. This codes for CASSQDRDSRSYEQYF.

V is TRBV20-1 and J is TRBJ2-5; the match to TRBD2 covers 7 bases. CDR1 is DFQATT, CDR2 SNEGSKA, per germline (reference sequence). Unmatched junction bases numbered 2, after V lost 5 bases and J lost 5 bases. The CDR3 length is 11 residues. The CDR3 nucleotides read TGCAGTGCTCGGGACTATGAGACCCAGTACTTC. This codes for CSARDYETQYF.

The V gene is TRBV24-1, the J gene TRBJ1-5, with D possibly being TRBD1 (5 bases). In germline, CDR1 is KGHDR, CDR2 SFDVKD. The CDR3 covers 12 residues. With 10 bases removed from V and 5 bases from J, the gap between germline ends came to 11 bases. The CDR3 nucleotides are TGTGCCACGGGACTTTTGGATCAGCCCCAGCATTTT. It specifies CATGLLDQPQHF.

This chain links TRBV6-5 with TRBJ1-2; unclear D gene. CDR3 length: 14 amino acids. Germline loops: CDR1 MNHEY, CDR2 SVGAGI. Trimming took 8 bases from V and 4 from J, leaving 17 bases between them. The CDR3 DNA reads TGTGCCAGCCGATACACCCAGGAGGGCTATGGCTACACCTTC. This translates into CASRYTQEGYGYTF.

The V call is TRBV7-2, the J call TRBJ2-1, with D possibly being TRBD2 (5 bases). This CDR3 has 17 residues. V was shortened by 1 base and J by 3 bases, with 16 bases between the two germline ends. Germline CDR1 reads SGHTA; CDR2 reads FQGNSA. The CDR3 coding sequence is TGTGCCAGCAGCTTAGAACTTGTCGGGAATTTCTACAATGAGCAGTTCTTC. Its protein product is CASSLELVGNFYNEQFF.

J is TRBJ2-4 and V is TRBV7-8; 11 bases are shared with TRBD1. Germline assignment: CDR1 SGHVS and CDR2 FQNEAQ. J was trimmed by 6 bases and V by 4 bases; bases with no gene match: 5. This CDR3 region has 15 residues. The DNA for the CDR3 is TGTGCCAGCAGCTCGGACAGGGGGCCTACAAACATTCAGTACTTC. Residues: CASSSDRGPTNIQYF.

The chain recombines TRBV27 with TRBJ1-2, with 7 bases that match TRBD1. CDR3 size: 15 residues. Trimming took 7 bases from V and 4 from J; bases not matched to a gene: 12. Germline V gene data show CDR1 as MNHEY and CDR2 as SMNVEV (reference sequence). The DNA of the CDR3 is TGTGCCAGCACCTCTAGACAGGGCTTTGGCTATGGCTACACCTTC. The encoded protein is CASTSRQGFGYGYTF.

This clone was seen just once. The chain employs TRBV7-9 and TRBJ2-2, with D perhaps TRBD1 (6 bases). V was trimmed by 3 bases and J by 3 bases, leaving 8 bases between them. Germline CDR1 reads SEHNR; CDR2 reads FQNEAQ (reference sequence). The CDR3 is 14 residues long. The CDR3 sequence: CASSFEGDTGELFF. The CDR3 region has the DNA TGTGCCAGCAGCTTCGAGGGGGACACCGGGGAGCTGTTTTTT.

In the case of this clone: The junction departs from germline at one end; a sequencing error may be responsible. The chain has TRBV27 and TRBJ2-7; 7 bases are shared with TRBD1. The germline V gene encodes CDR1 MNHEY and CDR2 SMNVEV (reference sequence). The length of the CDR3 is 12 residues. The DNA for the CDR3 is TGTGCCAGCAGTTCCCCCCCGGGACAGCGACACTTC. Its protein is CASSSPPGQRHF.

The DNA of the CDR3 is TGCAGCGTTGAAGCCAGAGGAGTCGCTGAAGCTTTCTTT. Translating gives CSVEARGVAEAFF. J is TRBJ1-1 and V is TRBV29-1; D uncertain. CDR1 and CDR2 (germline): SQVTM, ANQGSEA. With 1 base removed from V and 6 bases from J, the gap between germline ends came to 12 bases. The CDR3 contains 13 residues.

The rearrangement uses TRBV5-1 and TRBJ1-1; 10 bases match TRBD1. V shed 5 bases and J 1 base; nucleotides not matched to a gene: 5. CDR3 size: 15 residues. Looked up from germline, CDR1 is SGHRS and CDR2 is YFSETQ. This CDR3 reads CASRWTGGGNTEAFF. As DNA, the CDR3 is TGCGCCAGCAGATGGACAGGGGGAGGGAACACTGAAGCTTTCTTT.

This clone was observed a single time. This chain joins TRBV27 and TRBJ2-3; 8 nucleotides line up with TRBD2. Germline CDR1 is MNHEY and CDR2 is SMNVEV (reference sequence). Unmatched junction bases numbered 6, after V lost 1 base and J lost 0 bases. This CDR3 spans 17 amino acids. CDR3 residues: CASSLYGGGGSTDTQYF. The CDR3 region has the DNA TGTGCCAGCAGTTTATATGGGGGCGGGGGGAGCACAGATACGCAGTATTTT.

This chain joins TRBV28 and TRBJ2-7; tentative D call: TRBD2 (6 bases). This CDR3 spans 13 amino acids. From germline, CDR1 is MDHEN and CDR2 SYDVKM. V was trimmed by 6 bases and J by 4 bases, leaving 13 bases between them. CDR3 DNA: TGTGCCAGCAGCCTCGGGGGTTATTACGAGCAGTACTTC. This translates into CASSLGGYYEQYF.

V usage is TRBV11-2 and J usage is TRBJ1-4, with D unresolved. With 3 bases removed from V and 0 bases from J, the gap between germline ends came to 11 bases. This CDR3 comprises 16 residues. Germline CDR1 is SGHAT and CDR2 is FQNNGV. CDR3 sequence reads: CASSFSRGATNEKLFF. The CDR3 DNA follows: TGTGCCAGCAGCTTTTCTCGGGGAGCAACTAATGAAAAACTGTTTTTT.

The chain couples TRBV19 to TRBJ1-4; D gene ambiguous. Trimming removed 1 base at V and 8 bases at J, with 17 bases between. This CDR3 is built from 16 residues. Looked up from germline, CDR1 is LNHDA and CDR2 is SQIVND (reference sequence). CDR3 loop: CASSIGGNSYSEKLFF. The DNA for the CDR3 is TGTGCCAGTAGTATAGGAGGGAACAGTTATTCCGAAAAACTGTTTTTT.

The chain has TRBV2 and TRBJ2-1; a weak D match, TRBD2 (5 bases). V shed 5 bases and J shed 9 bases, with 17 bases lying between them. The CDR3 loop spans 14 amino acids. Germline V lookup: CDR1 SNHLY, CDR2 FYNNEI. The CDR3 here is CASSPARERLEQFF. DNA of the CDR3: TGTGCCAGCAGTCCGGCTAGGGAGCGCCTTGAGCAGTTCTTC.

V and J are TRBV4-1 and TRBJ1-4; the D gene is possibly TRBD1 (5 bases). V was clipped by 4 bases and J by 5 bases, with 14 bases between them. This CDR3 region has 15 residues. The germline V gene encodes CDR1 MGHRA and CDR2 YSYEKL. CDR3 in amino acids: CASSPSGTPNEKLFF. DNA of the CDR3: TGCGCCAGCAGCCCGTCCGGGACTCCGAATGAAAAACTGTTTTTT.

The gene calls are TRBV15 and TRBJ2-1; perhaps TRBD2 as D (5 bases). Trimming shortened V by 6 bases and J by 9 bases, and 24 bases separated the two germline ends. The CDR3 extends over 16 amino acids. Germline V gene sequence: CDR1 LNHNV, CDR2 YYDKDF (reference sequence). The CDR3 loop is CATSIGRLAKSGEQFF. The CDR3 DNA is TGTGCCACCAGTATCGGGCGGCTAGCTAAGAGTGGTGAGCAGTTCTTC.

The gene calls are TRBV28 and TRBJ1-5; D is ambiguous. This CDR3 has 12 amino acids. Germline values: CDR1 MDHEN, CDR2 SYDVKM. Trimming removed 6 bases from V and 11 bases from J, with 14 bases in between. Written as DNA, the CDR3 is TGTGCCAGCAGATCGACTGCTCCAACCCAGCATTTT. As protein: CASRSTAPTQHF.

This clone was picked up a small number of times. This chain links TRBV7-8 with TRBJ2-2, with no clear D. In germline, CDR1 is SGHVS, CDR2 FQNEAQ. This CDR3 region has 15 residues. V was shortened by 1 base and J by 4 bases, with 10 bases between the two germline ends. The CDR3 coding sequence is TGTGCCAGCAGCTTAGTGAGAAAGAGCACCGGGGAGCTGTTTTTT. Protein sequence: CASSLVRKSTGELFF.

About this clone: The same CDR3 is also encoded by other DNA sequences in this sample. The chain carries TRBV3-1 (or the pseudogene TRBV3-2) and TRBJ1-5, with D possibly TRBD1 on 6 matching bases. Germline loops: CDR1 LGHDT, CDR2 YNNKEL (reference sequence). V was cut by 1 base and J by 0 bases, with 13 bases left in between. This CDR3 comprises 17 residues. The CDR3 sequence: CASSQGDRRYSNQPQHF. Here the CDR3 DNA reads TGTGCCAGCAGCCAAGGAGACAGGAGGTATAGCAATCAGCCCCAGCATTTT.

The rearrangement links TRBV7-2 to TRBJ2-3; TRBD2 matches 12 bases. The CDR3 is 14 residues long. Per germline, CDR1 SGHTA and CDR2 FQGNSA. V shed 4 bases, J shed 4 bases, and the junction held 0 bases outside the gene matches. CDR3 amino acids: CASSSSGGADTQYF. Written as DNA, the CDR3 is TGTGCCAGCAGCTCTAGCGGGGGGGCAGATACGCAGTATTTT.